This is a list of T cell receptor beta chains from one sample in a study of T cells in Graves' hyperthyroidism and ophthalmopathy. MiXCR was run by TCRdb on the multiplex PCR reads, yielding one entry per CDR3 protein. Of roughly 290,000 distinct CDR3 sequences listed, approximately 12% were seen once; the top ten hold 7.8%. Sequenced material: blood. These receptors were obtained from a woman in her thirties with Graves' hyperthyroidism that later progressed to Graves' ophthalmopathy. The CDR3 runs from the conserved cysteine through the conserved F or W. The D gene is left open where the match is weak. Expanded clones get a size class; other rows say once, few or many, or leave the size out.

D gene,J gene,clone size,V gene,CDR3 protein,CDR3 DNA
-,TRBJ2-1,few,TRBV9,CASSVDINAYNEQFF,TGTGCCAGCAGCGTAGATATAAACGCTTACAATGAGCAGTTCTTC
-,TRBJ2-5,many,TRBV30,CAWSWPGDRETQYF,TGTGCCTGGAGTTGGCCAGGGGACCGGGAGACCCAGTACTTC
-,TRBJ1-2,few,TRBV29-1,CSAVRANYGYTF,TGCAGCGCCGTTAGGGCAAACTATGGCTACACCTTC
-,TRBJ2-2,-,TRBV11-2,CASSRTVTNTGELFF,TGTGCCAGCAGCCGGACAGTCACGAACACCGGGGAGCTGTTTTTT
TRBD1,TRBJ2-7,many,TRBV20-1,CSARSDRPYEQYF,TGCAGTGCTAGATCGGACAGGCCCTACGAGCAGTACTTC
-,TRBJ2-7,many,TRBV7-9,CASSSGPARGEQYF,TGTGCCAGCAGCTCGGGACCAGCCCGAGGCGAGCAGTACTTC
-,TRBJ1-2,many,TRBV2,CATRDRGYGYTF,TGTGCCACCCGGGACCGGGGCTATGGCTACACCTTC
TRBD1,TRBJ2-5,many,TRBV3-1,CASSQAARRGRQETQYF,TGTGCCAGCAGCCAAGCGGCTCGCAGGGGGCGACAAGAGACCCAGTACTTC
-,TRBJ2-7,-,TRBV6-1,CASTRRSDYQEQYF,TGTGCCAGCACGCGGCGAAGCGATTATCAGGAGCAGTACTTC
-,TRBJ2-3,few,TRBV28,CASKELSTDTQYF,TGTGCCAGCAAAGAACTTAGCACAGATACGCAGTATTTT
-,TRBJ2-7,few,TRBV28,CASRKGVEHEQYF,TGTGCCAGCAGAAAAGGGGTGGAACACGAGCAGTACTTC
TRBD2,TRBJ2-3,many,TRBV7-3,CASSDRAGGRTDTQYF,TGTGCCAGCAGCGATAGAGCGGGAGGGCGGACAGATACGCAGTATTTT
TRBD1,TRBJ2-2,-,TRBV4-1,CASSQPGTGRAGELFF,TGCGCCAGCAGCCAGCCCGGGACAGGGAGGGCCGGGGAGCTGTTTTTT
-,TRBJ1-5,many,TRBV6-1,CASTKNSNQPQHF,TGTGCCAGCACGAAGAATAGCAATCAGCCCCAGCATTTT
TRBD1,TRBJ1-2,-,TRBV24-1,CATSDTTGLLTF,TGTGCCACCAGTGACACGACAGGGCTCCTAACCTTC
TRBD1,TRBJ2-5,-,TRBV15,CATSRDWTGSETQYF,TGTGCCACCAGCAGAGACTGGACAGGCTCAGAGACCCAGTACTTC
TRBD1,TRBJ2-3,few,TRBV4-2,CASSQDLDRGGTDTQYF,TGTGCCAGCAGCCAAGATCTGGACAGGGGTGGCACAGATACGCAGTATTTT
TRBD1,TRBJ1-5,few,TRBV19,CASSPTGGSNQPQHF,TGTGCCAGTAGTCCTACAGGGGGCAGCAATCAGCCCCAGCATTTT
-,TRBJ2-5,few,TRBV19,CASSSGGIQETQYF,TGTGCCAGTAGTTCCGGGGGCATCCAAGAGACCCAGTACTTC
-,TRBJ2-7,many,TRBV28,CASSLPLGGREQYF,TGTGCCAGCAGTTTACCCCTTGGGGGTCGCGAGCAGTACTTC
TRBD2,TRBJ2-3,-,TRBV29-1,CAGLITDTQYF,TGCGCGGGACTAATCACAGATACGCAGTATTTT
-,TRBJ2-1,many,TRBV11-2,CASQIPGSYNEQFF,TGTGCCAGCCAGATCCCTGGCTCCTACAATGAGCAGTTCTTC
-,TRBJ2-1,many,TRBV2,CATTEWSNEQFF,TGTGCCACCACCGAGTGGTCCAATGAGCAGTTCTTC
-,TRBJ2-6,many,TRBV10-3,CAISGLEVPGANVLTF,TGTGCCATCAGTGGCCTGGAGGTCCCTGGGGCCAACGTCCTGACTTTC
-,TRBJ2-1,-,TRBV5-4,CASSETVLNEQFF,TGTGCCAGCAGCGAGACAGTCCTAAATGAGCAGTTCTTC
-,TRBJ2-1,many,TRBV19,CASSNPGSSSYNEQFF,TGTGCCAGTAGTAATCCGGGTTCGAGCTCCTACAATGAGCAGTTCTTC
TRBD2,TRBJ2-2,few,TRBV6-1,CASRALAGGPDGGELFF,TGTGCCAGCAGGGCCCTAGCGGGAGGGCCGGACGGCGGGGAGCTGTTTTTT
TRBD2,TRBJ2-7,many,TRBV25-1,CASESSGRAYEQYF,TGTGCCAGCGAGAGTAGCGGGAGGGCATACGAGCAGTACTTC
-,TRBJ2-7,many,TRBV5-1,CASSRDRYDEQYF,TGCGCCAGCAGCCGGGACCGGTATGATGAGCAGTACTTC
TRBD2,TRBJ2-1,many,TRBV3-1,CASSPLEGAVVAGVNEQFF,TGTGCCAGCAGCCCCCTGGAGGGGGCAGTGGTAGCGGGAGTCAATGAGCAGTTCTTC
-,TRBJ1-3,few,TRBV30,CAWSYGNTIYF,TGTGCCTGGAGTTACGGAAACACCATATATTTT
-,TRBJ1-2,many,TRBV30,CAWSVGVLSYGYTF,TGTGCCTGGAGTGTAGGGGTCCTTTCCTATGGCTACACCTTC
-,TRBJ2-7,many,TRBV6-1,CASTLPGAHEQYF,TGTGCCAGCACCCTCCCCGGAGCGCACGAGCAGTACTTC
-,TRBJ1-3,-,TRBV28,CASSLLENTIYF,TGTGCCAGCAGTTTATTGGAAAACACCATATATTTT
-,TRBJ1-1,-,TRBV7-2,CASRAGRSNTEAFF,TGTGCCAGCAGAGCGGGACGATCGAACACTGAAGCTTTCTTT
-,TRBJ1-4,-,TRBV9,CASSTGTSGDVKLFF,TGTGCCAGCAGCACCGGGACCTCAGGTGATGTAAAACTGTTTTTT
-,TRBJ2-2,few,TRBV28,CASSLSMELFF,TGTGCCAGCAGCTTGTCGATGGAGCTGTTTTTT
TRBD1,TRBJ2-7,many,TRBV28,CASSPPTGARYEQYF,TGTGCCAGCAGTCCCCCCACAGGGGCGCGCTACGAGCAGTACTTC
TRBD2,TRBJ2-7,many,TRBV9,CASSPMGGSGEQYF,TGTGCCAGCAGCCCCATGGGGGGGAGTGGAGAGCAGTACTTC
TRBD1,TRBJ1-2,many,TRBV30,CAWSRDRNPSLYGYTF,TGTGCCTGGAGCCGGGACAGGAATCCTTCGCTCTATGGCTACACCTTC
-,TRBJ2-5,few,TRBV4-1,CASSPKDWQETQYF,TGCGCCAGCAGCCCCAAGGACTGGCAAGAGACCCAGTACTTC
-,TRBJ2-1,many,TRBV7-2,CASRVTLNEQFF,TGTGCCAGCAGGGTAACGCTCAATGAGCAGTTCTTC
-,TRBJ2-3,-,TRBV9,CASSVSTDTQYF,TGTGCCAGCAGCGTATCTACAGATACGCAGTATTTT
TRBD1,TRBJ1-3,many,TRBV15,CATSRERGPGNTIYF,TGTGCCACCAGCAGAGAAAGGGGGCCGGGAAACACCATATATTTT
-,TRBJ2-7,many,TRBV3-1,CASSQVEGSYEQYF,TGTGCCAGCAGCCAAGTGGAGGGCTCCTACGAGCAGTACTTC
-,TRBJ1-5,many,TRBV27,CASSLGSRQPQHF,TGTGCCAGCAGTTTGGGAAGTCGACAGCCCCAGCATTTT
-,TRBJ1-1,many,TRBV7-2,CASSLDSRELTEAFF,TGTGCCAGCAGCTTAGACTCGAGAGAACTTACTGAAGCTTTCTTT
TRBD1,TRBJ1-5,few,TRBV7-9,CASSPGTGKSNQPQHF,TGTGCCAGCAGCCCCGGGACAGGGAAAAGCAATCAGCCCCAGCATTTT
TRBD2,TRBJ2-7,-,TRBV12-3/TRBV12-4,CASRGGREQYF,TGTGCCAGCAGGGGGGGGAGGGAGCAGTACTTC
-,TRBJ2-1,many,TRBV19,CASSPLGAIGYNEQFF,TGTGCCAGTAGTCCCTTAGGGGCGATCGGCTACAATGAGCAGTTCTTC
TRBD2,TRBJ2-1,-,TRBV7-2,CASRKASGNEQFF,TGTGCCAGCAGAAAGGCTAGCGGGAATGAGCAGTTCTTC
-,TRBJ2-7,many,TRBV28,CASSRRDEQYF,TGTGCCAGCAGCCGCAGGGACGAGCAGTACTTC
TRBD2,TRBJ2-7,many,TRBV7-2,CASSLAGLADYEQYF,TGTGCCAGCAGCTTGGCGGGACTAGCGGATTACGAGCAGTACTTC
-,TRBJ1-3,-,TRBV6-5,CASSYSSRGSGITIYF,TGTGCCAGCAGTTACTCGTCCAGGGGCTCTGGAATCACCATATATTTT